This TCR beta chain was found in a study of blood T cells in healthy people across ages. It was ten milliliters of peripheral blood that were drawn from each donor. The CDR3 spans 14 residues. Germline CDR1 and CDR2: SQVTM and ANQGSEA. V shed 3 bases and J 9 bases; nucleotides not matched to a gene: 10. Combining a sample-barcoded 5' primer with a J-beta primer mix, a second PCR ran for about 7 to 11 cycles. Through a template-switch adaptor with 12 random nucleotides, each cDNA molecule received a tag. MiXCR was run by TCRdb on the 5' RACE reads, yielding one entry per CDR3 protein. Seen here are around 1,600,000 distinct CDR3 sequences, approximately 39% observed once, and the top ten hold around 4%. There are a few counts of this clonotype.

The genes are TRBV29-1 and TRBJ2-7, with 11 bases aligning to TRBD2. Sequenced material: blood. This receptor was taken from a woman aged 18-29 years in good health. CDR3 sequence (DNA): TGCAGCGTTGAGGGACTAGCGGAGCCATCCGGGCAGTACTTC. It encodes CSVEGLAEPSGQYF.